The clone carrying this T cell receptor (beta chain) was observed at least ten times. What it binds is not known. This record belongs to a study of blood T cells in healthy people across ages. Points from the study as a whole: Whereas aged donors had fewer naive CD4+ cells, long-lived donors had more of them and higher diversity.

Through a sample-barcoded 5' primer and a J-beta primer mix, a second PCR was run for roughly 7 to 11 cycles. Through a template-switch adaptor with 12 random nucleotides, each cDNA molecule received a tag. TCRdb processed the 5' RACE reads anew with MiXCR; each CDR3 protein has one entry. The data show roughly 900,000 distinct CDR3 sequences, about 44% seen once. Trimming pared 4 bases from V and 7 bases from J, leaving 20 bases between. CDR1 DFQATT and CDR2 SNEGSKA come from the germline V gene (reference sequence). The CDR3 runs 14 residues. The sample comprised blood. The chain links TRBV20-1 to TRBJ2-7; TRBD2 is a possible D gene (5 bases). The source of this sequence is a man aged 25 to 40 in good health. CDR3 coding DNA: TGCAGTGCTACCCCCAGCGGCACCGCGAAGGAGCAGTACTTC. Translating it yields CSATPSGTAKEQYF.